The T cell receptor beta chain described here comes from a study of response to subunit inactivated influenza vaccine. Study-wide points: That few new T cells are recruited by each seasonal influenza vaccination was the authors' suggestion.

After removal of 6 bases from V and 4 bases from J, the junction contained 10 bases not matched to a gene. Germline V gene data show CDR1 as SNHLY and CDR2 as FYNNEI. The CDR3 runs 15 residues. To note about this clonotype: What it recognizes is unknown.

TCRdb called the RT-PCR reads again in MiXCR, with one record for every CDR3 protein. The data contain about 800,000 distinct CDR3 sequences, around 20% of them singletons. The chain is built from TRBV2 and TRBJ2-5; 8 bases are a match to TRBD1. The source was PBMCs from blood, collected 4 to 6 days after vaccination. The sequence derives from a man in his fifties who received an inactivated influenza vaccine. The CDR3 sequence is CASSASRTGTETQYF. The CDR3 coding sequence is TGTGCCAGCAGCGCTTCGCGGACAGGGACAGAGACCCAGTACTTC.